Below, 6 T cell receptor beta chains from the same sample are listed, as sequenced in a study of neurological immune-mediated disorders (dated by TCRdb to about 2019). Libraries were constructed by 5' RACE. The instrument given in TCRdb is Illumina HiSeq 2500. Through fastp at Q25 and MiXCR, TCRdb rebuilt clones from the public reads, retaining in-frame beta chains. All rows with the same CDR3 protein become a single entry with the most common DNA and genes. This sample gives about 70,000 distinct CDR3 sequences in total; roughly 4.9% of them show up just once. Around 2.2% of the sample belongs to the ten largest clones. The source material was PBMCs. All receptors derive from a woman in her 70s with multiple sclerosis.

The table lists this clonotype with many counts. The rearrangement uses TRBV20-1 and TRBJ1-2; D unresolved. The V and J ends lost 6 bases and 4 bases respectively, with 12 bases between them. The CDR3 is 12 residues long. Germline values: CDR1 DFQATT, CDR2 SNEGSKA (reference sequence). CDR3 region: CSAAPGPYGYTF. The CDR3 DNA reads as TGCAGTGCCGCTCCGGGCCCCTATGGCTACACCTTC.

This clonotype was picked up many times. The gene calls are TRBV6-5 and TRBJ2-5; 8 bases line up with TRBD1. Germline V gives CDR1 MNHEY, CDR2 SVGAGI. The CDR3 is made up of 18 amino acids. The trim removed 2 bases at V and 5 bases at J, leaving 16 bases unmatched. CDR3 sequence reads: CASSYRTGFAGWRETQYF. The CDR3, as DNA: TGTGCCAGCAGTTACAGGACAGGGTTTGCGGGATGGCGGGAGACCCAGTACTTC.

The sample holds many counts of this clonotype. The chain recombines TRBV7-2 with TRBJ2-1; 9 bases are a match to TRBD2. The CDR3 sequence is 15 residues long. Germline V gene sequence: CDR1 SGHTA, CDR2 FQGNSA. V gave up 3 bases and J gave up 6 bases; unmatched junction bases: 6. The CDR3, as DNA: TGTGCCAGCAGCTTCTCTGCGGGAGGGGGCAATGAGCAGTTCTTC. Translating it yields CASSFSAGGGNEQFF.

This clonotype has ten or more counts. The rearrangement links TRBV27 to TRBJ2-7, with unresolved D. The V and J ends lost 2 bases and 5 bases respectively, with 4 bases between them. Germline V gene data show CDR1 as MNHEY and CDR2 as SMNVEV (reference sequence). The CDR3 contains 11 residues. The CDR3 loop is CASSLPDEQYF. DNA for the CDR3: TGTGCCAGCAGTTTACCTGACGAGCAGTACTTC.

The table lists this clonotype with a few counts. This chain uses TRBV7-2 with TRBJ2-3; tentative D call: TRBD2 (6 bases). The V end lost 9 bases, the J end lost 0 bases, and 13 bases lay between the germline ends. This CDR3 has 14 amino acids. CDR1 SGHTA and CDR2 FQGNSA come from the germline V gene. In DNA, the CDR3 is TGTGCCAGTACCCGGGACTTCAGCACAGATACGCAGTATTTT. Translation gives CASTRDFSTDTQYF.

In its sample, this clonotype was seen many times. The rearrangement uses TRBV4-3 and TRBJ2-3, with D maybe TRBD1 (6 bases). Germline CDR1 is LGHNA and CDR2 is YSLEER. The CDR3 is 13 residues long. V gave up 3 bases and J gave up 5 bases, with 9 bases separating them. CDR3 DNA: TGCGCCAGCAGCCACCGACAGGAAGATACGCAGTATTTT. It specifies CASSHRQEDTQYF.